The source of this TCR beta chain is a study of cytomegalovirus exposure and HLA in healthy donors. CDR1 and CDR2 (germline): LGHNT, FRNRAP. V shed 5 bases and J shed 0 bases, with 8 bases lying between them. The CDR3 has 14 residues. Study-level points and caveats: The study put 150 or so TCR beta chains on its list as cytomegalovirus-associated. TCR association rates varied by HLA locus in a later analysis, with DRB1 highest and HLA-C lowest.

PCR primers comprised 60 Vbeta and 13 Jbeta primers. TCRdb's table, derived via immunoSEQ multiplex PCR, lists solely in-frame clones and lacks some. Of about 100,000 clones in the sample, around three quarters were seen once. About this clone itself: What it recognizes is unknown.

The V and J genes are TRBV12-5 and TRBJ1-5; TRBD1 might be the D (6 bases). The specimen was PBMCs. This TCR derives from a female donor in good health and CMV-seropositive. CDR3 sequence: CASGPDSSNQPQHF. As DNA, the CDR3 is TGTGCTAGTGGTCCGGACAGTAGCAATCAGCCCCAGCATTTT. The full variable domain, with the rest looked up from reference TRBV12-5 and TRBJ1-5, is DARVTQTPRHKVTEMGQEVTMRCQPILGHNTVFWYRQTMMQGLELLAYFRNRAPLDDSGMPKDRFSAEMPDATLATLKIQPSEPRDSAVYFCASGPDSSNQPQHFGDGTRLSIL.